The 20 T cell receptor beta chains below all came from one sample that was sequenced in a study of blood T cells in healthy people across ages. The use of a sample-barcoded 5' primer and a J-beta primer mix characterized a second PCR of roughly 6 to 11 cycles. TCRdb called the 5' RACE reads again in MiXCR, with one record for every CDR3 protein. The sample gives 1,100,000 or so distinct CDR3 sequences, 35% to 50% of which show up once; approximately 20% is in the top ten. The specimen sequenced was blood. These receptors were taken from a woman aged 60-75 years in good health.

The chain carries TRBV28 and TRBJ2-5; no clear D gene. From germline, CDR1 is MDHEN and CDR2 SYDVKM. The CDR3 sequence is 12 residues long. V was cut by 6 bases and J by 5 bases, with 10 bases left in between. In DNA form, the CDR3 reads TGTGCCAGCAGGGGTTTTCACGAGACCCAGTACTTC. It codes for CASRGFHETQYF.

Ten or more counts support this clonotype. The chain uses TRBV20-1 and TRBJ2-1; D tentatively fits TRBD1 or TRBD2 (5 bases each). In germline, CDR1 is DFQATT, CDR2 SNEGSKA (reference sequence). Trimming stripped 5 bases from V and 1 base from J, with 12 bases between. The CDR3 totals 14 residues. The CDR3 bases are TGCAGTGCTCGGGACCCTGCATCCTACAATGAGCAGTTCTTC. Translating it yields CSARDPASYNEQFF.

This clonotype was observed once. This sequence joins TRBV12-3 or TRBV12-4 and TRBJ1-5; perhaps TRBD1 as D (5 bases). Trimming cost V 8 bases and J 7 bases, with 15 bases left between them. CDR3 size: 13 residues. CDR3 protein: CASGGGPRQPQHF. The CDR3 DNA reads TGTGCCAGCGGGGGGGGTCCCAGGCAGCCCCAGCATTTT.

The chain is built from TRBV11-3 and TRBJ2-1; no firm D call. V was clipped by 4 bases and J by 9 bases, with 10 bases between them. Germline CDR1 reads SGHNT; CDR2 reads YENEEA. The CDR3 runs to 12 residues. The CDR3 loop reads CASSSLFGEQFF. As DNA, the CDR3 is TGTGCCAGCAGCTCTTTGTTCGGTGAGCAGTTCTTC. Using reference TRBV11-3 and TRBJ2-1 for the parts outside the CDR3, the full variable domain is EAGVVQSPRYKIIEKKQPVAFWCNPISGHNTLYWYLQNLGQGPELLIRYENEEAVDDSQLPKDRFSAERLKGVDSTLKIQPAELGDSAVYLCASSSLFGEQFFGPGTRLTVL.

The chain recombines TRBV2 with TRBJ2-1; 9 bases line up with TRBD2. CDR3 length: 15 amino acids. The germline CDR1 and CDR2 sequences are SNHLY and FYNNEI. V lost 4 bases to trimming and J lost 6 bases; unmatched junction nucleotides: 7. CDR3 in DNA: TGTGCCAGCAGTGGGGGACTAGCATCTGGCAATGAGCAGTTCTTC. Its protein is CASSGGLASGNEQFF.

V usage is TRBV9 and J usage is TRBJ2-7; 8 nucleotides align to TRBD2. V dropped 4 bases and J dropped 2; count of bases not matched to a gene: 11. The CDR3 consists of 16 residues. CDR1 is SGDLS and CDR2 is YYNGEE in the germline V gene. CDR3 DNA sequence: TGTGCCAGCAGCTCCGGGGGTAGCGGGGTGGCCTACGAGCAGTACTTC. It translates to CASSSGGSGVAYEQYF.

This clonotype was seen a few times. V usage is TRBV6-5 and J usage is TRBJ2-3, with D tentatively TRBD2 (6 bases). Germline CDR1 is MNHEY and CDR2 is SVGAGI. The V and J ends lost 2 bases and 3 bases respectively, with 9 bases between them. CDR3 length equals 14 residues. CDR3 loop: CASSYREKTDTQYF. CDR3 DNA: TGTGCCAGCAGTTACCGGGAGAAGACAGATACGCAGTATTTT.

This clonotype was seen only a few times. J is TRBJ2-3 and V is TRBV6-5; no clear D. Trimming stripped 0 bases from V and 5 bases from J, with 12 bases between. CDR1 MNHEY and CDR2 SVGAGI come from the germline V gene. CDR3 size: 15 residues. CDR3 sequence (DNA): TGTGCCAGCAGTTACTCGTACCGGGCGAAAGATACGCAGTATTTT. Its translation is CASSYSYRAKDTQYF.

In the case of this clonotype: Relative to the germline gene, one junction end is altered; a read error may explain this. The chain joins TRBV6-6 to TRBJ2-7; 7 bases map to TRBD1. Looked up from germline, CDR1 is MNHNY and CDR2 is SVGAGI (reference sequence). The CDR3 contains 14 residues. The CDR3 spells CASRPGQPTYGQYF. The CDR3 DNA reads as TGTGCCAGCAGACCGGGACAGCCGACCTACGGGCAGTACTTC.

This sequence joins TRBV29-1 and TRBJ1-2; 7 positions match TRBD1. The CDR3 has 12 residues. Germline assignment: CDR1 SQVTM and CDR2 ANQGSEA. V lost 7 bases to trimming and J lost 4 bases; unmatched junction nucleotides: 6. CDR3 in DNA: TGCAGCGCCGGGGGACAGTCCTATGGCTACACCTTC. Protein sequence: CSAGGQSYGYTF.

Worth noting for this clonotype: One end of the junction fails to match germline, which may point to a read error. The CDR3 reads CAGSQVPPSARSYNEQFF. CDR3 bases: TGTGCCGGCAGCCAGGTTCCCCCTAGCGCCCGCTCCTACAATGAGCAGTTCTTC. The chain joins TRBV4-2 to TRBJ2-1, with D maybe TRBD2 (6 bases). CDR1 is LGHNA and CDR2 is YNFKEQ in the germline V gene. The CDR3 has 18 amino acids.

This clonotype was counted only a few times. V is TRBV7-3 and J is TRBJ2-3; D uncertain. Germline V gene sequence: CDR1 SGHTA, CDR2 FQGTGA. V lost 5 bases and J 5 bases, leaving 8 bases between the germline ends. The CDR3 runs to 12 residues. The CDR3 sequence: CASSNPGDTQYF. The CDR3 coding sequence is TGTGCCAGCAGCAATCCCGGAGATACGCAGTATTTT.

The chain uses TRBV9 and TRBJ2-1; 8 bases align to TRBD1. TRBJ2-7 matches the DNA end more closely, so the J call is doubtful. Germline loops: CDR1 SGDLS, CDR2 YYNGEE. This CDR3 spans 15 amino acids. CDR3 amino acids: CASSEGQANYNEQYF. DNA for the CDR3: TGTGCCAGCAGCGAGGGACAGGCGAACTACAATGAGCAGTACTTC.

The chain carries TRBV29-1 and TRBJ2-7, with 8 positions matching TRBD1. The V gene's germline CDR1 is SQVTM and CDR2 ANQGSEA. This CDR3 region has 15 residues. The V gene end was trimmed by 4 bases and the J gene end by 1 base; junction bases not matched to a gene: 9. The CDR3 is CSVVGRQGISYEQYF. Here the CDR3 DNA reads TGCAGCGTTGTGGGGAGACAGGGGATTTCCTACGAGCAGTACTTC.

This clonotype has only one observation. V is TRBV21-1 and J is TRBJ1-2; TRBD1, the D gene given by the table, was not confirmed from the DNA. TRBV21-1 is noted as a pseudogene. This CDR3 is built from 15 residues. DNA for the CDR3: TGTACCAGCAGCAAAGAGCAGGGGGCTGGCTATGGCTACACCTTC. As protein: CTSSKEQGAGYGYTF.

The chain couples TRBV9 to TRBJ1-4, with D perhaps matching TRBD1 (5 bases). CDR1 and CDR2 from the germline V gene are SGDLS and YYNGEE. Trimming took 0 bases from V and 7 from J, leaving 10 bases between them. This CDR3 has 14 residues. DNA for the CDR3: TGTGCCAGCAGCGTAGGGCAGGGCGCTGAAAAACTGTTTTTT. This sequence encodes CASSVGQGAEKLFF.

The chain uses TRBV10-3 and TRBJ2-1, with a possible D match to TRBD2 (7 bases). Looked up from germline, CDR1 is ENHRY and CDR2 is SYGVKD. V lost 8 bases and J 10 bases, leaving 15 bases between the germline ends. This CDR3 region has 12 residues. CDR3: CAISAGAPEQFF. CDR3 nucleotides: TGTGCCATCTCGGCGGGGGCCCCGGAGCAGTTCTTC.

The J gene is TRBJ2-1, the V gene TRBV2; no reliable D call. Germline CDR1 SNHLY, CDR2 FYNNEI. CDR3 length: 14 residues. V dropped 4 bases and J dropped 2 bases, with 9 bases sitting between them. The CDR3 sequence is CASSGQRTYNEQFF. The CDR3 nucleotides read TGTGCCAGCAGTGGTCAGCGAACCTACAATGAGCAGTTCTTC.

This rearrangement joins TRBV6-1 to TRBJ2-7; the match to TRBD2 covers 11 bases. Germline V gives CDR1 MNHNS, CDR2 SASEGT. This CDR3 contains 15 residues. V was pared by 5 bases and J by 1 base, with 4 bases of the junction left unmatched. The CDR3 region has the DNA TGTGCCAGCAGTACGACTAGCGGGGATTCCTACGAGCAGTACTTC. Encoded protein: CASSTTSGDSYEQYF.

J is TRBJ2-5 and V is TRBV20-1; 9 positions match TRBD2. The J call is doubtful: the DNA matches TRBJ2-7 better. CDR1 is DFQATT and CDR2 is SNEGSKA in the germline V gene (reference sequence). The CDR3 loop spans 15 amino acids. The CDR3 DNA is TGCAGTGCCTCCCAGGAGGCGGGAGGGCCTTACGAGCAGTACTTC. Its translation is CSASQEAGGPYEQYF.